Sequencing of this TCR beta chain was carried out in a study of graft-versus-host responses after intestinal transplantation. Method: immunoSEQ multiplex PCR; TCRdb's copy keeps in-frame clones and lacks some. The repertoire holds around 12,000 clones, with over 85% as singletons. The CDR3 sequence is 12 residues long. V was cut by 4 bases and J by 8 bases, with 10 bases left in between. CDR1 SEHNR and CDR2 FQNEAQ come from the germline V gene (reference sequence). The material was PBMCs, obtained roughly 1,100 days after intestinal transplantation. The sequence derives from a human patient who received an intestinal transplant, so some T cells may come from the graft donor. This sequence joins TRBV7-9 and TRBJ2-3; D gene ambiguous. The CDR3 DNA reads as TGTGCCAGCAGCTCGGCGTGGGGTACGCAGTATTTT. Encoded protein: CASSSAWGTQYF.